The source of this T cell receptor (beta chain) is a study of CD4 and CD8 cells across lung adenocarcinoma regions. Using its own MiXCR run on the PCR reads, TCRdb lists one record per CDR3 protein. The data hold 13,000 or so distinct CDR3 sequences, with around 40% observed a single time. Localized lung adenocarcinoma, a non-small cell lung cancer, affected the donors. This CDR3 is built from 15 residues. CDR1 is MGHRA, CDR2 YSYEKL, per germline. V was trimmed by 4 bases and J by 8 bases, leaving 17 bases between them. The chain carries TRBV4-1 and TRBJ2-2, with D perhaps assigned TRBD1 or TRBD2 (5 bases each). The sequence was obtained from a male donor with lung adenocarcinoma. The CD4 and CD8 labels of this study may be unreliable. Sequenced sample: CD4+ T cells from the center of a lung tumor. The CDR3 loop reads CASSLPLSGRGELFF. The CDR3 DNA reads as TGCGCCAGCAGCCTTCCCCTATCGGGACGGGGGGAGCTGTTTTTT.